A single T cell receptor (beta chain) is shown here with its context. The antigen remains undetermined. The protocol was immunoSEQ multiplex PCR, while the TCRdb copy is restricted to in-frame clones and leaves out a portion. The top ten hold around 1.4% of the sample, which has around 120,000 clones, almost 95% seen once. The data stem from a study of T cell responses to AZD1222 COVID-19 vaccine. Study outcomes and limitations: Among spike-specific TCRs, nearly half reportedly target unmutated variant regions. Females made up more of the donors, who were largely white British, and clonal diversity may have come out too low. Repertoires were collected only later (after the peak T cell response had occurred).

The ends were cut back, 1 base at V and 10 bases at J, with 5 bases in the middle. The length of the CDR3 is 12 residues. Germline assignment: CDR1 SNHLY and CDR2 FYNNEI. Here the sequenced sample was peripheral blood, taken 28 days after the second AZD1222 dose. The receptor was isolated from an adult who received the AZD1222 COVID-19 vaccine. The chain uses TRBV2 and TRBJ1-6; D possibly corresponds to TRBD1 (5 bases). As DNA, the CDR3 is TGTGCCAGCAGTGAAGGGGACTCACCCCTCCACTTT. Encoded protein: CASSEGDSPLHF.